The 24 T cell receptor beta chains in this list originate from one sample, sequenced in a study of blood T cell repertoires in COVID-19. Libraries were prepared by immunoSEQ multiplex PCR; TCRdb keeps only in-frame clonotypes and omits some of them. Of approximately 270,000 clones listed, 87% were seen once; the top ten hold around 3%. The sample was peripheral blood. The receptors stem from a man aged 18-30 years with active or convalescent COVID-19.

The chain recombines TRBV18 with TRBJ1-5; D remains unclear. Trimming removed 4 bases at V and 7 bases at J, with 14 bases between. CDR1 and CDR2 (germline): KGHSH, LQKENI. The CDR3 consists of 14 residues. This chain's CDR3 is CASSQDGGVQPQHF. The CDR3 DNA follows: TGTGCCAGCTCACAGGACGGAGGAGTGCAGCCCCAGCATTTT.

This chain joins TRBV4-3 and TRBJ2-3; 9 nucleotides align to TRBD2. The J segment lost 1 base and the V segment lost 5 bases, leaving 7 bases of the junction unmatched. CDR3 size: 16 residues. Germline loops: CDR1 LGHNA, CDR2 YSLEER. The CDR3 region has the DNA TGCGCCAGCAGCGGAGGGGTAGCGGGAGGCACAGATACGCAGTATTTT. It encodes CASSGGVAGGTDTQYF.

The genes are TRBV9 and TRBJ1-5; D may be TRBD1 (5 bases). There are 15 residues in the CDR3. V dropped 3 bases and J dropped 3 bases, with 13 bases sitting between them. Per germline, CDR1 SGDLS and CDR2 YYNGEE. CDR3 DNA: TGTGCCAGCAGCGCTGGAGGGACGGCCAATCAGCCCCAGCATTTT. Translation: CASSAGGTANQPQHF.

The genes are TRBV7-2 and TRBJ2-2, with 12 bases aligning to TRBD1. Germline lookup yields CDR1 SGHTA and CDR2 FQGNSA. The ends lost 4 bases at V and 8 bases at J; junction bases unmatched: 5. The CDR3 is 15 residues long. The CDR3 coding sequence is TGTGCCAGCAGCTGGGACAGGGGGCTGGTTGGGGAGCTGTTTTTT. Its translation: CASSWDRGLVGELFF. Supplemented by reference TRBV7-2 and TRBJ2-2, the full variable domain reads GAGVSQSPSNKVTEKGKDVELRCDPISGHTALYWYRQSLGQGLEFLIYFQGNSAPDKSGLPSDRFSAERTGGSVSTLTIQRTQQEDSAVYLCASSWDRGLVGELFFGEGSRLTVL.

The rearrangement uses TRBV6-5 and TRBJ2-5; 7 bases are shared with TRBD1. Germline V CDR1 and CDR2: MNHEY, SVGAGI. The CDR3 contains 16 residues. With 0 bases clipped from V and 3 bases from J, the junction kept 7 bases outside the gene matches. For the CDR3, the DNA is TGTGCCAGCAGTTACTCAATCACAGGGGAAGAAGAGACCCAGTACTTC. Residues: CASSYSITGEEETQYF.

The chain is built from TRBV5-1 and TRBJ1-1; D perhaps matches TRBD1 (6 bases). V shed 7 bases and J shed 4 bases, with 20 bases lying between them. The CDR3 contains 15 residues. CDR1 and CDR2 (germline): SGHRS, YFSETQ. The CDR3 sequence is CASARTVDLATEAFF. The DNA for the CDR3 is TGCGCCAGCGCCCGGACAGTTGACCTGGCCACTGAAGCTTTCTTT.

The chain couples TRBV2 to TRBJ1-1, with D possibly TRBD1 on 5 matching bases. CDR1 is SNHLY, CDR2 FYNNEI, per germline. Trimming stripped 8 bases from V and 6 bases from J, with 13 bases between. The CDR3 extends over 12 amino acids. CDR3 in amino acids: CASLRVSAEAFF. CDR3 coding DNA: TGTGCCAGCCTCAGGGTCTCCGCTGAAGCTTTCTTT.

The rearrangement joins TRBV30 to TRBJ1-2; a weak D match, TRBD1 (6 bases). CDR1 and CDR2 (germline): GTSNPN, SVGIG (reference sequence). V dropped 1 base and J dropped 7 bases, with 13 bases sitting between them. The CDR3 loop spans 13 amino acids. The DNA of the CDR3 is TGTGCCTGGAGTGAAACAGGGTTGGGTGGCTACACCTTC. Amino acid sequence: CAWSETGLGGYTF. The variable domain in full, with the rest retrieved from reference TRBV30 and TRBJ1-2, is SQTIHQWPATLVQPVGSPLSLECTVEGTSNPNLYWYRQAAGRGLQLLFYSVGIGQISSEVPQNLSASRPQDRQFILSSKKLLLSDSGFYLCAWSETGLGGYTFGSGTRLTVV.

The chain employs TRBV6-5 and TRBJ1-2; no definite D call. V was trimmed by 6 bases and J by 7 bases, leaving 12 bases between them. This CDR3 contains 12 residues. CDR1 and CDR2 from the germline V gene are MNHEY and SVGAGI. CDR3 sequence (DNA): TGTGCCAGCAGAGACATGGGTAGTGGCTACACCTTC. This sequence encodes CASRDMGSGYTF.

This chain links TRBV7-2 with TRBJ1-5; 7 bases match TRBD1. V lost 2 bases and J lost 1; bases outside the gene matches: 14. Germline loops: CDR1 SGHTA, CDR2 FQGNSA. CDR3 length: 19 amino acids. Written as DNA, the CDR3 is TGTGCCAGCAGCTTACTCTCCGGGACAGATCTGGGGAGCAATCAGCCCCAGCATTTT. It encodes CASSLLSGTDLGSNQPQHF.

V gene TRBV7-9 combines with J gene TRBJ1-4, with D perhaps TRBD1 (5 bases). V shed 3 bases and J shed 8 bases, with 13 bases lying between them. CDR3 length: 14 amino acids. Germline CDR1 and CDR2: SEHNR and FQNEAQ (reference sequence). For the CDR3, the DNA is TGTGCCAGCAGCTTTGGGGGGGTCCGCGAAAAACTGTTTTTT. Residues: CASSFGGVREKLFF.

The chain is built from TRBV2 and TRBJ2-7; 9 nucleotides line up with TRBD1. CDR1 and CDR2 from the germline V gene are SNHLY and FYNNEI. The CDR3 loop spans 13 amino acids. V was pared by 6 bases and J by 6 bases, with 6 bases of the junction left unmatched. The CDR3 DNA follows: TGTGCCAGCAGATCGGGACAGGGTCCCGAGCAGTACTTC. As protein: CASRSGQGPEQYF. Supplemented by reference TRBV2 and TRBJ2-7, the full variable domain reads EPEVTQTPSHQVTQMGQEVILRCVPISNHLYFYWYRQILGQKVEFLVSFYNNEISEKSEIFDDQFSVERPDGSNFTLKIRSTKLEDSAMYFCASRSGQGPEQYFGPGTRLTVT.

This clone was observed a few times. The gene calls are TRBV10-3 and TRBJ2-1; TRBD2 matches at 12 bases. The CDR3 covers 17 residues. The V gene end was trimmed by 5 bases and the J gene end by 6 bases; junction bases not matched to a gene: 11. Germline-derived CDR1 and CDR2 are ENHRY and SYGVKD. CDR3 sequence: CAISPGLAGPLVNEQFF. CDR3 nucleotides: TGTGCCATCAGTCCCGGACTAGCGGGGCCCCTGGTCAATGAGCAGTTCTTC.

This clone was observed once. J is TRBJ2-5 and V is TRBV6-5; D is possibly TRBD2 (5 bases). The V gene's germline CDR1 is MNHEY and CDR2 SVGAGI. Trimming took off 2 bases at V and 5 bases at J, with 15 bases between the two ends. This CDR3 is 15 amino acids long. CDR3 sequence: CASSYLRGSQETQYF. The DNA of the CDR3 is TGTGCCAGCAGTTACCTTCGGGGATCTCAGGAGACCCAGTACTTC.

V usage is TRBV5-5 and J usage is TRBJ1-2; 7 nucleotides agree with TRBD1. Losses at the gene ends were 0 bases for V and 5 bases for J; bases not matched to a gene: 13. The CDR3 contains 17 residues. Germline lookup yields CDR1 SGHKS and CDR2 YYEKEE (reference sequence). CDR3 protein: CASSLAWTGSTRYGYTF. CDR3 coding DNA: TGTGCCAGCAGCTTGGCCTGGACAGGCTCAACCCGTTATGGCTACACCTTC.

CDR3 nucleotide sequence: TGTGCCAGCAGCCAAGATGGCAGGAGCAATCAGCCCCAGCATTTT. This gives the protein CASSQDGRSNQPQHF. V usage is TRBV3-1 (or the pseudogene TRBV3-2) and J usage is TRBJ1-5, with no clear D. The CDR3 sequence is 15 residues long. Germline loops: CDR1 LGHDT, CDR2 YNNKEL (reference sequence). Between the trimmed V and J ends, which lost 0 bases and 1 base, there was a span of 7 bases.

This chain's CDR3 is CASSQGWDRDSYNSPLHF. Here the CDR3 DNA reads TGCGCCAGCAGCCAAGGGTGGGACAGGGACTCCTATAATTCACCCCTCCACTTT. The gene calls are TRBV4-1 and TRBJ1-6; 9 nucleotides align to TRBD1. The CDR3 consists of 18 residues. Germline V gene sequence: CDR1 MGHRA, CDR2 YSYEKL. V was clipped by 1 base and J by 0 bases; unmatched bases: 4.

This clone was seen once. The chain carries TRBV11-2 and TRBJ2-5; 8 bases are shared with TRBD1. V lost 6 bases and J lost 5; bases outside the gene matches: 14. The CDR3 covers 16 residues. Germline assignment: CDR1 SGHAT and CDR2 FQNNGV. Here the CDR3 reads CASSSGRTGRMETQYF. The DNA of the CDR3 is TGTGCCAGCAGTTCAGGTCGGACAGGGCGTATGGAGACCCAGTACTTC.

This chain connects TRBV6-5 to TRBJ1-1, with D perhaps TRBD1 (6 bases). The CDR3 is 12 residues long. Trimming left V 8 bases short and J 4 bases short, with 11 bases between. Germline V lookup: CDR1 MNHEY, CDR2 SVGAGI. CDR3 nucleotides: TGTGCCAGCGGTAGGGGGGGCACTGAAGCTTTCTTT. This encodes CASGRGGTEAFF.

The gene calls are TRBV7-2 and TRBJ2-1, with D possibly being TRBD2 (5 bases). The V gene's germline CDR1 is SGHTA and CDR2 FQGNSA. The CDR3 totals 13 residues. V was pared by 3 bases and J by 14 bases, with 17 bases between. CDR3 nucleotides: TGTGCCAGCAGCTTTAGTTTTTCGGACGGGGAGTTCTTC. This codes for CASSFSFSDGEFF.

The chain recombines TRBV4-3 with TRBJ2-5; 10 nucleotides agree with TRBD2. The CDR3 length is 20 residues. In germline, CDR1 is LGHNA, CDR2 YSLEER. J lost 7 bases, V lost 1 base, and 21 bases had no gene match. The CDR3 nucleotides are TGCGCCAGCAGCCAAGCACTCCACCTTAGCGGGGGGCCGACGTCTGGGACCCAGTACTTC. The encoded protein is CASSQALHLSGGPTSGTQYF.

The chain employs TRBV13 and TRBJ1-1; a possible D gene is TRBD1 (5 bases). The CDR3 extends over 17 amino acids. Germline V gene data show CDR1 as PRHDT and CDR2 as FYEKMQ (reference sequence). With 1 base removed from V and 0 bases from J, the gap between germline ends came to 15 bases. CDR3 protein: CASSLDGGDDLNTEAFF. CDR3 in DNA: TGTGCCAGCAGCTTAGACGGGGGTGATGATTTGAACACTGAAGCTTTCTTT.

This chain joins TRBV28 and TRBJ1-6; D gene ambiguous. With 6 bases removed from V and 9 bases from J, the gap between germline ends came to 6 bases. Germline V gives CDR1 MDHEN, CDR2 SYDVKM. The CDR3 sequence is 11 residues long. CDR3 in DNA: TGTGCCAGCAGCCCCTCTTCACCCCTCCACTTT. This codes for CASSPSSPLHF.

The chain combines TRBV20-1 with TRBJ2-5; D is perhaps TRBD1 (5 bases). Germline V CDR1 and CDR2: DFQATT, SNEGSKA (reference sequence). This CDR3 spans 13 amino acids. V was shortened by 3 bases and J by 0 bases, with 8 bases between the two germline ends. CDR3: CSASSGNQETQYF. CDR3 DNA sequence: TGCAGTGCTAGTTCAGGGAACCAAGAGACCCAGTACTTC.